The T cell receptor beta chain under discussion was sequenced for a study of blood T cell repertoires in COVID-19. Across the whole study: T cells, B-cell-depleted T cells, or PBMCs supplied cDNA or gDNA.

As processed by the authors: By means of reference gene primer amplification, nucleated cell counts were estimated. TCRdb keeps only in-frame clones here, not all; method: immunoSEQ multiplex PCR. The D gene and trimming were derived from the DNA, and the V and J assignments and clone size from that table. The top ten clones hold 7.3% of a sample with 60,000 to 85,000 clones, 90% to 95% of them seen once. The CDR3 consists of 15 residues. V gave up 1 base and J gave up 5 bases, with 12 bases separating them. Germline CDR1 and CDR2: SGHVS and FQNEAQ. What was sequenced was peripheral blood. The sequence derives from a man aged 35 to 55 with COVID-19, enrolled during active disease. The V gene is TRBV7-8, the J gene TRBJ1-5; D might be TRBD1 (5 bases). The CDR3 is CASSLGARADQPQHF. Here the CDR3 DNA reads TGTGCCAGCAGCTTAGGAGCCAGGGCCGATCAGCCCCAGCATTTT.